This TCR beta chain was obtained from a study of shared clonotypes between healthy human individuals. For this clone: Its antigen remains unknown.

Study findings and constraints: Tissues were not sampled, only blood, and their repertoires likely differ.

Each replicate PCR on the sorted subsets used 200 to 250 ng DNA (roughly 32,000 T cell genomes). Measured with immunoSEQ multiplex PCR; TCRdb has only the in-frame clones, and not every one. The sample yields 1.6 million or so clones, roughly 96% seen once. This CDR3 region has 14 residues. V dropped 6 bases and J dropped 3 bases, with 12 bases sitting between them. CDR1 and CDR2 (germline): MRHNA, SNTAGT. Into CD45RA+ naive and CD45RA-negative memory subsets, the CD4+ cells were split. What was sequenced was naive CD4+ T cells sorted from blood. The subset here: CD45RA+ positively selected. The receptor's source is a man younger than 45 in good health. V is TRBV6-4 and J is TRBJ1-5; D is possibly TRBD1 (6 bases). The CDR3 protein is CASSRDTTNQPQHF. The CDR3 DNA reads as TGTGCCAGCAGCCGGGACACAACCAATCAGCCCCAGCATTTT.